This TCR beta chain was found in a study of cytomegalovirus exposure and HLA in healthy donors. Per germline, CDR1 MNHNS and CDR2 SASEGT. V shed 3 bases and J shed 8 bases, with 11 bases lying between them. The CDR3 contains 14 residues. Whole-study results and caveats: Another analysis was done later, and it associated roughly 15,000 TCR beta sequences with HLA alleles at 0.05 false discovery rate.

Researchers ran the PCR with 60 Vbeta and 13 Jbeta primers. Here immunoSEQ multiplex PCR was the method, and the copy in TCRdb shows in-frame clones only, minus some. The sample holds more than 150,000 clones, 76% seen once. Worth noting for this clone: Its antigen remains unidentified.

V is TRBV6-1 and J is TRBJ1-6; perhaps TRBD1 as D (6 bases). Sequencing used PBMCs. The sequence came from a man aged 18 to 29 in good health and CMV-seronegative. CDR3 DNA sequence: TGTGCCAGCAGTGAGGGCAGGGGATATTCACCCCTCCACTTT. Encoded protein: CASSEGRGYSPLHF.